This is a list of T cell receptor beta chains from one sample in a study of CD8 T cells in Susac syndrome. TCRdb recomputed calls from the immunoSEQ multiplex PCR reads with MiXCR, one row per CDR3 protein. The table has some 300,000 distinct CDR3 sequences, around 91% seen once. Sequencing was carried out using CD8+ T cells from PBMCs. Receptors originate from a human donor with multiple sclerosis. The CDR3 runs from the conserved cysteine through the conserved F or W. Each record gives: D gene, clone size, J gene, V gene, CDR3 protein, CDR3 DNA. D genes are given only for firm matches. The listing skips clone size in some rows; elsewhere it reads once, few, many or a size class.

D: -; size: -; J: TRBJ1-2; V: TRBV12-3/TRBV12-4; CDR3: CASSQPGAFGYTF; DNA: TGTGCCAGCAGCCAACCAGGGGCTTTTGGCTACACCTTC
D: -; size: few; J: TRBJ2-7; V: TRBV5-6; CDR3: CASSLNAGGSYEQYF; DNA: TGTGCCAGCAGCTTGAATGCGGGCGGCTCCTACGAGCAGTACTTC
D: -; size: once; J: TRBJ2-1; V: TRBV29-1; CDR3: CSVVGNEQFF; DNA: TGCAGCGTTGTCGGGAATGAGCAGTTCTTC
D: -; size: -; J: TRBJ2-5; V: TRBV29-1; CDR3: CSGQEYGETQYF; DNA: TGCAGCGGACAGGAGTATGGGGAGACCCAGTACTTC
D: -; size: -; J: TRBJ2-7; V: TRBV4-2; CDR3: CASSLLWTDTYEQYF; DNA: TGTGCCAGCAGCCTCCTCTGGACAGATACCTACGAGCAGTACTTC
D: TRBD1; size: -; J: TRBJ1-6; V: TRBV20-1; CDR3: CSARVFEGADYSPLHF; DNA: TGCAGTGCTAGAGTTTTCGAGGGGGCGGACTATTCACCCCTCCACTTT
D: -; size: -; J: TRBJ2-1; V: TRBV4-3; CDR3: CASSQDLPPYNEQFF; DNA: TGCGCCAGCAGCCAAGACCTCCCCCCCTACAATGAGCAGTTCTTC
D: -; size: -; J: TRBJ1-1; V: TRBV30; CDR3: CACHGGFKYSEAFF; DNA: TGTGCCTGCCATGGGGGATTCAAATATTCTGAAGCTTTCTTT
D: -; size: -; J: TRBJ2-7; V: TRBV12-3/TRBV12-4; CDR3: CASAGTAEPYEQYF; DNA: TGTGCCAGCGCCGGGACGGCGGAGCCCTACGAGCAGTACTTC
D: -; size: -; J: TRBJ2-1; V: TRBV12-3/TRBV12-4; CDR3: CASSSPNQWRDNEQFF; DNA: TGTGCCAGCAGTTCCCCCAACCAATGGCGCGACAATGAGCAGTTCTTC
D: -; size: -; J: TRBJ2-5; V: TRBV7-2; CDR3: CASSLESYQETQYF; DNA: TGTGCCAGCAGCTTAGAAAGCTACCAAGAGACCCAGTACTTC
D: -; size: -; J: TRBJ2-1; V: TRBV27; CDR3: CASSLGGIGNEQFF; DNA: TGTGCCAGCAGTTTAGGGGGGATCGGGAATGAGCAGTTCTTC
D: TRBD1; size: -; J: TRBJ1-4; V: TRBV4-3; CDR3: CASSQGQGGGSEKLFF; DNA: TGCGCCAGCAGCCAAGGGCAGGGGGGGGGTTCTGAAAAACTGTTTTTT
D: -; size: -; J: TRBJ2-7; V: TRBV2; CDR3: CASRPGGSSDEQYF; DNA: TGTGCCAGCCGGCCAGGGGGGTCGTCAGACGAGCAGTACTTC
D: -; size: -; J: TRBJ2-7; V: TRBV12-3/TRBV12-4; CDR3: CASSGFSEQYF; DNA: TGTGCCAGCAGTGGATTCTCCGAGCAGTACTTC
D: -; size: -; J: TRBJ2-7; V: TRBV27; CDR3: CASSFGLPSSYEQYF; DNA: TGTGCCAGCAGTTTCGGGCTTCCGAGCTCCTACGAGCAGTACTTC
D: TRBD1; size: few; J: TRBJ2-3; V: TRBV5-1; CDR3: CASSLEGQGTDTQYF; DNA: TGCGCCAGCAGCTTGGAGGGACAGGGAACAGATACGCAGTATTTT
D: -; size: many; J: TRBJ2-1; V: TRBV2; CDR3: CASRDPGENNEQFF; DNA: TGTGCCAGCAGGGATCCGGGGGAGAACAATGAGCAGTTCTTC
D: -; size: -; J: TRBJ2-7; V: TRBV7-9; CDR3: CASSLAAGQRGYEQYF; DNA: TGTGCCAGCAGCTTAGCGGCTGGACAAAGGGGTTACGAGCAGTACTTC